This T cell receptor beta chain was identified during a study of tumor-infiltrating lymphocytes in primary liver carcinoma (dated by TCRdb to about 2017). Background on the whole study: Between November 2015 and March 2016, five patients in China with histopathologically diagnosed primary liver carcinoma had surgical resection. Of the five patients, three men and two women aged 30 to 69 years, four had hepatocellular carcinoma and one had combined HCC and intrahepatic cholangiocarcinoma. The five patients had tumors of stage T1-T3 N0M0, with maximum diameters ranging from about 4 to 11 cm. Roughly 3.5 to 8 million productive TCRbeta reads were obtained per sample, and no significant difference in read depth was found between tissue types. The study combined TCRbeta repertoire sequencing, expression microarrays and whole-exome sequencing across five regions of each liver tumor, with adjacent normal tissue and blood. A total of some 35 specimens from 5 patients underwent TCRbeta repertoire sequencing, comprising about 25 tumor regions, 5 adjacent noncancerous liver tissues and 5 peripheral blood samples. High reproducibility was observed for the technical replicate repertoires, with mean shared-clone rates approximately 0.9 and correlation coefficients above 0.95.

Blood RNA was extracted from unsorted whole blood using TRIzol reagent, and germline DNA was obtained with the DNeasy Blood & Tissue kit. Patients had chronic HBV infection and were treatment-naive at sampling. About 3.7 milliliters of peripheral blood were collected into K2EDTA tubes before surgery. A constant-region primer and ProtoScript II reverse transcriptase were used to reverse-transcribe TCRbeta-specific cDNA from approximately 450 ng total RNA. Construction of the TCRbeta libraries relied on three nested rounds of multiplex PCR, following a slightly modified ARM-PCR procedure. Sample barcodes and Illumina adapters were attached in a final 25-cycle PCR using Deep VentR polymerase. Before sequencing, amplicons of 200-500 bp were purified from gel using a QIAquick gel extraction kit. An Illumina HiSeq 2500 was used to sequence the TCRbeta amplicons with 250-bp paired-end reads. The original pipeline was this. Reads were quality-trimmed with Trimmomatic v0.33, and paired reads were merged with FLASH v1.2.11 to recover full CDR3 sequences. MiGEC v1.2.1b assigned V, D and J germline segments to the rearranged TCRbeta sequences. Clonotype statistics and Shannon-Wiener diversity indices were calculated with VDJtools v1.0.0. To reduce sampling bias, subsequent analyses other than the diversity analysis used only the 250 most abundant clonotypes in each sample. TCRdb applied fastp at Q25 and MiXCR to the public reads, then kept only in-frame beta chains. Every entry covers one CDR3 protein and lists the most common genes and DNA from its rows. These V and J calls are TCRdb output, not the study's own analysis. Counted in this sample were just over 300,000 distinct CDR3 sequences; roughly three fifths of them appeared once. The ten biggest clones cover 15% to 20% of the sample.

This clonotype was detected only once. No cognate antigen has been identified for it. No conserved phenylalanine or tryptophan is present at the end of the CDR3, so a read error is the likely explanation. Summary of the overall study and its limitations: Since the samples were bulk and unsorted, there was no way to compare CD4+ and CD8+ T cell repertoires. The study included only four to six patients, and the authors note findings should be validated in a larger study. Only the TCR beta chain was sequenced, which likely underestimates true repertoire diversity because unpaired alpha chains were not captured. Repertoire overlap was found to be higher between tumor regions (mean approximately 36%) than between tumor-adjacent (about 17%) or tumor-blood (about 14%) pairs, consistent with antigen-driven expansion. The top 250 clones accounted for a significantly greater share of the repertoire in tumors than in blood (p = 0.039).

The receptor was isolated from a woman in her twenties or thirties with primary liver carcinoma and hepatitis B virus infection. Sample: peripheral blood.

This receptor has the CDR3 CASSFSRDYEQYS. The DNA is TGCGCCAGCAGCTTTTCCCGGGACTACGAGCAGTACTCC. The chain is assembled from TRBV5-1 and TRBJ2-7; TRBD2 is a possible D gene, resting on 5 matching bases. The germline V gene provides CDR1 SGHRS and CDR2 YFSETQ. Trimming costs V 2 bases and J 3 bases, and their ends lie 9 bases apart. The CDR3 is made up of 13 amino acids, end residues included. CDR3 DNA only is kept here, 39 bases in frame from base 1.